This T cell receptor (beta chain) is drawn from a study of T-cell memory formation after mild COVID-19. Study outcomes and limitations: Those CD4+ clones that contracted were mainly in CM and EM (CD8+ ones in EMRA).

About this clonotype: What it binds is unknown.

TCRdb recomputed calls from the 5' RACE reads with MiXCR, one row per CDR3 protein. The data hold 250,000 or so distinct CDR3 sequences, with more than 15% observed a single time. The specimen was PBMCs or a T cell subset sorted from them (not recorded which). The sequence was obtained from a man between 18 and 35 years old who had mild COVID-19 (a few samples of this study predate the infection). Cell type and time point are not known.

The CDR3 DNA is TGTGCCAGCACGGAAGGGTGGCAAGAGACCCAGTACTTC. As protein: CASTEGWQETQYF. The chain has TRBV6-2 or TRBV6-3 and TRBJ2-5; D remains unclear. The CDR3 totals 13 residues. V was cut by 7 bases and J by 2 bases, with 11 bases left in between. Germline V gives CDR1 MNHEY, CDR2 SVGEGT.